Following are 14 T cell receptor beta chains from one sample sequenced in a study of response to subunit inactivated influenza vaccine. TCRdb redid the calling of the RT-PCR reads with MiXCR, one entry per CDR3 protein. Of about 540,000 distinct CDR3 sequences listed, roughly 23% were seen once; the top ten hold under 3.5%. The same sample was also used in a study of T cells expressing NK-cell markers. That source adds: The TCR beta cDNA came from 5'RACE template switching with UMIs.

The sequences come from CD4+ T cells sorted from PBMCs, collected about 11 days after vaccination. These receptors all come from a man aged 45-65 years who received an inactivated influenza vaccine.

This sequence joins TRBV12-3 or TRBV12-4 and TRBJ2-5; 12 bases align to TRBD2. The CDR3 has 15 residues. V was pared by 6 bases and J by 4 bases, with 6 bases of the junction left unmatched. In DNA, the CDR3 is TGTGCCAGCAGCTTTACGGGACTAGCGGGAGAGACCCAGTACTTC. Its translation is CASSFTGLAGETQYF.

Only a few counts were recorded for this clonotype. This chain connects TRBV12-3 or TRBV12-4 to TRBJ1-3; 10 nucleotides line up with TRBD1. CDR3 size: 18 residues. With 5 bases clipped from V and 1 base from J, the junction kept 11 bases outside the gene matches. The CDR3, as DNA: TGTGCCAGCAGTCAACGGATAGGGACAGGGGTGTCTGGAAACACCATATATTTT. This codes for CASSQRIGTGVSGNTIYF.

This clonotype was found many times. The rearrangement uses TRBV5-1 and TRBJ2-2; no reliable D call. V was cut by 4 bases and J by 5 bases, with 9 bases left in between. The length of the CDR3 is 13 residues. Germline V CDR1 and CDR2: SGHRS, YFSETQ. The chain's CDR3 is CASSLERTGELFF. CDR3 coding DNA: TGCGCCAGCAGCCTTGAGAGGACCGGGGAGCTGTTTTTT.

In its sample, this clonotype was seen many times. The V call is TRBV7-8, the J call TRBJ2-1; TRBD2 aligns across 8 bases. The length of the CDR3 is 18 residues. Trimming took 5 bases from V and 6 from J; bases not matched to a gene: 18. Germline V gene data show CDR1 as SGHVS and CDR2 as FQNEAQ. The CDR3 sequence: CASSPTGSSGRALNEQFF. In DNA, the CDR3 is TGTGCCAGCAGCCCCACGGGGTCGTCCGGGAGGGCCCTCAATGAGCAGTTCTTC.

The V call is TRBV20-1, the J call TRBJ1-1; a weak D match, TRBD1 (6 bases). V was shortened by 5 bases and J by 4 bases, with 14 bases between the two germline ends. The CDR3 runs to 13 residues. Germline V lookup: CDR1 DFQATT, CDR2 SNEGSKA (reference sequence). DNA for the CDR3: TGCAGTGCTCCAAAGGGGGGTCGCACTGAAGCTTTCTTT. Protein product: CSAPKGGRTEAFF.

This clonotype turned up a few times. The chain employs TRBV12-3 or TRBV12-4 and TRBJ2-7; the D gene is possibly TRBD1 (5 bases). The CDR3 spans 15 residues. V lost 6 bases and J 7 bases, leaving 22 bases between the germline ends. The CDR3 protein is CASSQSGWEWSEQYF. The DNA of the CDR3 is TGTGCCAGCAGCCAGTCAGGGTGGGAATGGTCGGAGCAGTACTTC.

The V and J genes are TRBV6-2 or TRBV6-3 and TRBJ2-2, with a weak D call TRBD1 (5 bases). The germline V gene has CDR1 MNHEY and CDR2 SVGEGT. The CDR3 loop spans 14 amino acids. Trimming cost V 6 bases and J 6 bases, with 14 bases left between them. The DNA for the CDR3 is TGTGCCAGCAGAAAAACTTGCAGGGCCGGGGAGCTGTTTTTT. Translated, it gives CASRKTCRAGELFF.

The chain uses TRBV5-4 and TRBJ2-2; possible D gene TRBD1, 6 bases. The germline V gene has CDR1 SGHNT and CDR2 YYREEE (reference sequence). V lost 1 base to trimming and J lost 4 bases, with 11 bases between them. This CDR3 has 15 amino acids. The CDR3 region has the DNA TGTGCCAGCAGCTTGTCCGGGACAATCACCGGGGAGCTGTTTTTT. Encoded protein: CASSLSGTITGELFF. The complete variable domain, with remaining parts taken from reference TRBV5-4 and TRBJ2-2, reads ETGVTQSPTHLIKTRGQQVTLRCSSQSGHNTVSWYQQALGQGPQFIFQYYREEENGRGNFPPRFSGLQFPNYSSELNVNALELDDSALYLCASSLSGTITGELFFGEGSRLTVL.

V is TRBV15 and J is TRBJ2-1; either TRBD1 or TRBD2 may fit D (6 bases each). V shed 0 bases and J shed 6 bases, with 9 bases lying between them. Germline CDR1 is LNHNV and CDR2 is YYDKDF (reference sequence). This CDR3 comprises 14 residues. CDR3 in DNA: TGTGCCACCAGCAGAGATCGGGGGCCCAATGAGCAGTTCTTC. Translating it yields CATSRDRGPNEQFF.

The chain is built from TRBV5-1 and TRBJ2-2; D uncertain. Germline values: CDR1 SGHRS, CDR2 YFSETQ. Trimming took off 0 bases at V and 5 bases at J, with 11 bases between the two ends. This CDR3 is built from 15 residues. Here the CDR3 DNA reads TGCGCCAGCAGCTTGGAAGTCACGGTGACCGGGGAGCTGTTTTTT. Protein sequence: CASSLEVTVTGELFF.

The chain recombines TRBV20-1 with TRBJ2-5; D unclear. This CDR3 has 13 amino acids. CDR1 is DFQATT, CDR2 SNEGSKA, per germline (reference sequence). The germline V and J ends were trimmed by 5 bases and 6 bases, with 16 bases remaining between them. The CDR3 DNA reads as TGCAGTGCTCGCGGCGAGGTTGTGAAGACCCAGTACTTC. It is translated as CSARGEVVKTQYF.

This clonotype was seen more than once but under ten times. The chain couples TRBV5-6 to TRBJ2-7; the D gene is possibly TRBD1 (8 bases). In germline, CDR1 is SGHDT, CDR2 YYEEEE. V shed 3 bases and J shed 12 bases, with 28 bases lying between them. The CDR3 covers 16 residues. As DNA, the CDR3 is TGTGCCAGCAGCTCCATACCGACAGGGGAGGGAGGGATCACGTACTTC. Translated, it gives CASSSIPTGEGGITYF. The entire variable domain, with the rest obtained from reference TRBV5-6 and TRBJ2-7, is as follows: DAGVTQSPTHLIKTRGQQVTLRCSPKSGHDTVSWYQQALGQGPQFIFQYYEEEERQRGNFPDRFSGHQFPNYSSELNVNALLLGDSALYLCASSSIPTGEGGITYFGPGTRLTVT.

This clonotype was counted only a few times. The chain carries TRBV7-2 and TRBJ1-6, with D tentatively TRBD1 (5 bases). Trimming pared 4 bases from V and 8 bases from J, leaving 12 bases between. Germline loops: CDR1 SGHTA, CDR2 FQGNSA. The CDR3 has 14 residues. CDR3 in DNA: TGTGCCAGCAGCTCCGGGACGGGGTATTCACCCCTCCACTTT. Residues: CASSSGTGYSPLHF.

This clonotype has more than one count but fewer than ten. This chain uses TRBV28 with TRBJ1-2; 9 bases are a match to TRBD1. V lost 3 bases, J lost 4 bases, and 12 bases stayed unmatched. Germline V gives CDR1 MDHEN, CDR2 SYDVKM. This CDR3 region has 17 residues. The CDR3 spells CASSFISGQGWGYGYTF. The CDR3 DNA reads TGTGCCAGCAGTTTTATCTCGGGACAGGGATGGGGCTATGGCTACACCTTC.